The clone carrying this T cell receptor beta chain was counted only a few times. Its antigen is not known. Purity exceeded 95% in all sorted populations. The entirety of the isolated RNA underwent reverse transcription, so expressed TCRB transcripts were sequenced. Repertoires were generated with immunoSEQ multiplex PCR, while TCRdb's copy carries only in-frame clones and drops some. Of approximately 140,000 clones in the sample, roughly 50% were seen once. The data derive from a study of beta chain features in type 1 diabetes. Notes on the study in general: VDJ junctions from type 1 diabetes patients carried fewer insertions and larger deletions. Researchers cautioned that cDNA sequencing could over-represent cells with high TCR expression.

This sequence was found in a young man in good health. Sequenced sample: Tregs from blood.

The chain's CDR3 is CAIRLSASGDEQFF. The CDR3, as DNA: TGTGCCATCCGTCTATCGGCTAGCGGGGATGAGCAGTTCTTC. The chain employs TRBV10-3 and TRBJ2-1, with 9 nucleotides matching TRBD2. The CDR3 consists of 14 residues. Trimming took 8 bases from V and 8 from J; bases not matched to a gene: 10. Germline CDR1 is ENHRY and CDR2 is SYGVKD.